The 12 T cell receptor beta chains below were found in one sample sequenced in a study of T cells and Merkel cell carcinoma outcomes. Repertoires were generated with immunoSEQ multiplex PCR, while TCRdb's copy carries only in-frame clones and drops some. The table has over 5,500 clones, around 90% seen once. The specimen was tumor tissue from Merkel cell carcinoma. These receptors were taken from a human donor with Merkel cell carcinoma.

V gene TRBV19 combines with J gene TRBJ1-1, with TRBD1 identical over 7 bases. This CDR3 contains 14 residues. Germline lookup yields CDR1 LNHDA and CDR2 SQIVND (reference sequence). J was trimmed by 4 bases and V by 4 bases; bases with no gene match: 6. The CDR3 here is CASSTRQGGTEAFF. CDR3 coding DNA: TGTGCCAGTAGTACCAGACAGGGCGGCACTGAAGCTTTCTTT.

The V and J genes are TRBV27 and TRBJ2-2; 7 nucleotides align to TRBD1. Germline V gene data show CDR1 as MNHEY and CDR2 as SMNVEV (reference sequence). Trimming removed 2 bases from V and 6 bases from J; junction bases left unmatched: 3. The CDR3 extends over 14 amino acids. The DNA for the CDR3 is TGTGCCAGCAGTTTACTCGGGACAGCCGGGGAGCTGTTTTTT. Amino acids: CASSLLGTAGELFF.

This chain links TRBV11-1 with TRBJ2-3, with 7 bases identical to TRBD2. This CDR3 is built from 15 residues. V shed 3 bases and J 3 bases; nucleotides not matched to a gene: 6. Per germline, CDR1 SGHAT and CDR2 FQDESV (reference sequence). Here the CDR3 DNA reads TGTGCCAGCAGCTTTGGCGGGGGAGGGACAGATACGCAGTATTTT. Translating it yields CASSFGGGGTDTQYF.

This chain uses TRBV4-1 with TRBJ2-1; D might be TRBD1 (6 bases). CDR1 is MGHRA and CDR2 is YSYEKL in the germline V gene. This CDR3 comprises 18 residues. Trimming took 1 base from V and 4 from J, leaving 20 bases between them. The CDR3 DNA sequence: TGCGCCAGCAGCCAAGCTCCCCTCGGGGACAACGTTTACAATGAGCAGTTCTTC. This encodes CASSQAPLGDNVYNEQFF.

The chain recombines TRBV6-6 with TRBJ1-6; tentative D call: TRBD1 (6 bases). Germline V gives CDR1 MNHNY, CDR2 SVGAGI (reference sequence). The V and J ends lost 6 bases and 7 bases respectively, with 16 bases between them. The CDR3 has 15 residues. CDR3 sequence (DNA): TGTGCCAGCAGGCCACCTGCGGGGGCCAATTCACCCCTCCACTTT. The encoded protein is CASRPPAGANSPLHF.

The CDR3 spells CASFREGTQYF. CDR3 DNA: TGTGCCAGTTTTAGAGAGGGGACCCAGTACTTC. J is TRBJ2-5 and V is TRBV6-5, with TRBD2 as a possible D gene (5 bases). Germline assignment: CDR1 MNHEY and CDR2 SVGAGI. V lost 9 bases to trimming and J lost 7 bases, with 12 bases between them. This CDR3 is 11 amino acids long.

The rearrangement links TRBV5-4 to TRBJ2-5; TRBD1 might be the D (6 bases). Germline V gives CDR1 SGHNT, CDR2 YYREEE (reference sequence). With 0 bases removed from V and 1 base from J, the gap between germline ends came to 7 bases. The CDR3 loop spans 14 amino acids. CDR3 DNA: TGTGCCAGCAGCTTGGGGGACATCCAAGAGACCCAGTACTTC. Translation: CASSLGDIQETQYF.

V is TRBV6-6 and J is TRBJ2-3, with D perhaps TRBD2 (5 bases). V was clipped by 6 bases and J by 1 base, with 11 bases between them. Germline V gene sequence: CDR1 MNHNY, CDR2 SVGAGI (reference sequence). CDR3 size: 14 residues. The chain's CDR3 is CASRVVGGTDTQYF. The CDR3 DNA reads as TGTGCCAGCAGAGTTGTCGGGGGCACAGATACGCAGTATTTT.

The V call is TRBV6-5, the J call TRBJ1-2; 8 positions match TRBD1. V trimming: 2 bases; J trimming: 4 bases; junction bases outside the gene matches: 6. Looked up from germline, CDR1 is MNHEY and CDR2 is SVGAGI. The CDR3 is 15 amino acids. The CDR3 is CASSYTRGTGYGYTF. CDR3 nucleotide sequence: TGTGCCAGCAGTTACACCCGCGGGACAGGCTATGGCTACACCTTC.

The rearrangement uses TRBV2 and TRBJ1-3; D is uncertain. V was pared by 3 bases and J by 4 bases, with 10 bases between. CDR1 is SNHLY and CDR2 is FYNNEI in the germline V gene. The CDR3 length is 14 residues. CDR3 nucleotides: TGTGCCAGCAGTGAGCAGGAATTCGGAAACACCATATATTTT. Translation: CASSEQEFGNTIYF.

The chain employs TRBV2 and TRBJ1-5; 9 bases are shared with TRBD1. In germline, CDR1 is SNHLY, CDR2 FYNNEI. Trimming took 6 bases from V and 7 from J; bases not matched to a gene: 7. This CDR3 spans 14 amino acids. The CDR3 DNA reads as TGTGCCAGCAGGGACCCACAGGGGGCACAGCCCCAGCATTTT. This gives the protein CASRDPQGAQPQHF.

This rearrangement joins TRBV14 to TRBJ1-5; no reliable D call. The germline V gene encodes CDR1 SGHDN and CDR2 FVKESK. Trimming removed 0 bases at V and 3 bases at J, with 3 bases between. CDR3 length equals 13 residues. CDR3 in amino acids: CASSQDLNQPQHF. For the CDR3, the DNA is TGTGCCAGCAGCCAAGACCTCAATCAGCCCCAGCATTTT.